Shown below are 23 T cell receptor beta chains from a single sample sequenced in a study of shared clonotypes between healthy human individuals. The method was immunoSEQ multiplex PCR; TCRdb's version includes in-frame clones alone and lacks a portion of them. The sample records 2,100,000 or so clones, approximately 96% being singletons. What was sequenced was naive CD4+ T cells sorted from blood. Subset specified: CD45RA+ positively selected. The receptors here all came from a man aged 18-30 years in good health.

The chain recombines TRBV5-1 with TRBJ2-5, with 9 nucleotides matching TRBD2. The junction had 15 bases not matched to a gene; V was cut back by 4 bases and J by 5 bases. The CDR3 spans 17 residues. Germline V lookup: CDR1 SGHRS, CDR2 YFSETQ. CDR3 in DNA: TGCGCCAGCAGCCCCAAAGTACTAGCGGGCGGCTGGGAGACCCAGTACTTC. This sequence encodes CASSPKVLAGGWETQYF.

The genes are TRBV28 and TRBJ2-2; D remains unclear. CDR1 is MDHEN, CDR2 SYDVKM, per germline. The CDR3 totals 14 residues. The V end was cut by 1 base, the J end by 5 bases, with 8 bases between. This CDR3 is CASSLSGRTGELFF. CDR3 nucleotide sequence: TGTGCCAGCAGTTTATCGGGTAGGACCGGGGAGCTGTTTTTT.

Details on this clone: The same CDR3 is also encoded by other DNA sequences in this sample. This rearrangement joins TRBV5-1 to TRBJ2-3, with unresolved D. CDR1 and CDR2 (germline): SGHRS, YFSETQ. The ends were cut back, 0 bases at V and 1 base at J, with 6 bases in the middle. The CDR3 length is 14 residues. The CDR3 sequence is CASSLARGTDTQYF. For the CDR3, the DNA is TGCGCCAGCAGCTTGGCCCGGGGCACAGATACGCAGTATTTT.

This chain joins TRBV29-1 and TRBJ1-1, with D possibly matching TRBD1 (5 bases). V was cut by 6 bases and J by 2 bases, with 13 bases left in between. The germline V gene encodes CDR1 SQVTM and CDR2 ANQGSEA. The CDR3 totals 13 residues. CDR3 loop: CSVETAGNTEAFF. CDR3 nucleotide sequence: TGCAGCGTGGAGACAGCTGGAAACACTGAAGCTTTCTTT.

As DNA, the CDR3 is TGTGCCAGCAGCTTGGGGCACGGAGGGAATGAGCAGTTCTTC. This codes for CASSLGHGGNEQFF. The V call is TRBV11-2, the J call TRBJ2-1; perhaps TRBD2 as D (6 bases). V lost 3 bases and J lost 7, with 13 bases in between. CDR1 is SGHAT and CDR2 is FQNNGV in the germline V gene. The CDR3 runs 14 residues.

This chain joins TRBV6-7 and TRBJ2-7; 8 bases are shared with TRBD2. TRBV6-7 is known as an ORF, though its function is uncertain. V dropped 2 bases and J dropped 2; count of bases not matched to a gene: 5. The CDR3 spans 15 residues. CDR3 DNA sequence: TGTGCCAGCAGTTACCGGGGGGGGACGCCCTACGAGCAGTACTTC. Protein sequence: CASSYRGGTPYEQYF.

The chain links TRBV28 to TRBJ2-3; 9 bases agree with TRBD2. The CDR3 contains 17 residues. Germline CDR1 MDHEN, CDR2 SYDVKM. With V trimmed by 1 base and J by 5 bases, 10 bases remained unmatched. CDR3 sequence: CASSLSLGGGAEDTQYF. CDR3 coding DNA: TGTGCCAGCAGTTTATCGCTTGGCGGGGGGGCTGAAGATACGCAGTATTTT.

V gene TRBV6-6 combines with J gene TRBJ1-5; no clear D gene. V dropped 6 bases and J dropped 9 bases, with 15 bases sitting between them. Germline V gene lookup returns CDR1 MNHNY and CDR2 SVGAGI (reference sequence). CDR3 length: 13 amino acids. CDR3 sequence: CASSPGLTRPQHF. The CDR3 DNA reads as TGTGCCAGCAGCCCCGGGCTTACTCGGCCCCAGCATTTT.

The genes are TRBV9 and TRBJ2-3, with 7 bases identical to TRBD1. The CDR3 is 16 residues long. V lost 0 bases and J lost 1; bases outside the gene matches: 5. The germline gives CDR1 SGDLS, CDR2 YYNGEE. This chain's CDR3 is CASSVGQGEGTDTQYF. The CDR3 DNA follows: TGTGCCAGCAGCGTAGGACAGGGAGAGGGCACAGATACGCAGTATTTT. The variable domain in full, with the rest retrieved from reference TRBV9 and TRBJ2-3, is DSGVTQTPKHLITATGQRVTLRCSPRSGDLSVYWYQQSLDQGLQFLIQYYNGEERAKGNILERFSAQQFPDLHSELNLSSLELGDSALYFCASSVGQGEGTDTQYFGPGTRLTVL.

The V and J genes are TRBV18 and TRBJ2-7; D remains unclear. The germline V gene encodes CDR1 KGHSH and CDR2 LQKENI. The CDR3 sequence is 15 residues long. The V gene lost 0 bases and the J gene lost 0 bases, with 9 bases spanning the gap. The CDR3 coding sequence is TGTGCCAGCTCACCACCGGGCCTAAGCTCCTACGAGCAGTACTTC. This gives the protein CASSPPGLSSYEQYF.

This rearrangement joins TRBV6-5 to TRBJ2-2; tentative D call: TRBD1 (6 bases). The V gene's germline CDR1 is MNHEY and CDR2 SVGAGI. The CDR3 has 15 residues. Trimming left V 2 bases short and J 1 base short, with 8 bases between. The CDR3 DNA reads TGTGCCAGCAGTTACAGGGGGATGAACACCGGGGAGCTGTTTTTT. Amino acids: CASSYRGMNTGELFF.

CDR3 in amino acids: CASSRDKGTEAFF. CDR3 sequence (DNA): TGTGCCAGCAGTAGGGACAAAGGGACTGAAGCTTTCTTT. The V and J genes are TRBV6-1 and TRBJ1-1; D is perhaps TRBD1 (6 bases). CDR1 and CDR2 from the germline V gene are MNHNS and SASEGT. V shed 5 bases and J shed 5 bases, with 12 bases lying between them. CDR3 length: 13 amino acids.

This sequence joins TRBV5-4 and TRBJ2-5; 8 bases align to TRBD1. Germline-derived CDR1 and CDR2 are SGHNT and YYREEE (reference sequence). The CDR3 has 14 amino acids. V gave up 4 bases and J gave up 2 bases; unmatched junction bases: 4. The CDR3: CASSDRTGQETQYF. The CDR3 DNA is TGTGCCAGCAGCGACCGGACAGGGCAAGAGACCCAGTACTTC.

About this clone itself: This same CDR3 is encoded by further DNA sequences in the sample. The rearrangement links TRBV9 to TRBJ1-1; no reliable D call. The CDR3 runs to 15 residues. V was cut by 4 bases and J by 1 base, with 14 bases left in between. CDR1 is SGDLS, CDR2 YYNGEE, per germline. For the CDR3, the DNA is TGTGCCAGCAGCTCCCGGACGGACCAGAACACTGAAGCTTTCTTT. Encoded protein: CASSSRTDQNTEAFF.

This chain links TRBV2 with TRBJ2-1; no reliable D call. The CDR3 covers 14 residues. Trimming left V 2 bases short and J 2 bases short, with 7 bases between. Per the germline V gene, CDR1 is SNHLY and CDR2 is FYNNEI. The CDR3 reads CASSELATYNEQFF. Here the CDR3 DNA reads TGTGCCAGCAGTGAATTGGCCACCTACAATGAGCAGTTCTTC.

On this clone itself: The sample holds other DNA sequences that translate to the same CDR3. The chain couples TRBV7-2 to TRBJ2-3; D gene ambiguous. The CDR3 extends over 13 amino acids. V lost 3 bases and J 1 base, leaving 5 bases between the germline ends. The germline V gene has CDR1 SGHTA and CDR2 FQGNSA. In DNA form, the CDR3 reads TGTGCCAGCAGCTTCAGAGGCACAGATACGCAGTATTTT. It is translated as CASSFRGTDTQYF.

The chain combines TRBV15 with TRBJ1-6, with 7 nucleotides matching TRBD1. With V trimmed by 3 bases and J by 2 bases, 1 base remained unmatched. Germline values: CDR1 LNHNV, CDR2 YYDKDF (reference sequence). The CDR3 is made up of 15 amino acids. The CDR3 sequence is CATSSGTAYNSPLHF. The CDR3, as DNA: TGTGCCACCAGCAGTGGGACAGCCTATAATTCACCCCTCCACTTT. Variable domain in full (rest from reference TRBV15 and TRBJ1-6): DAMVIQNPRYQVTQFGKPVTLSCSQTLNHNVMYWYQQKSSQAPKLLFHYYDKDFNNEADTPDNFQSRRPNTSFCFLDIRSPGLGDTAMYLCATSSGTAYNSPLHFGNGTRLTVT.

Note on this clone: The identical CDR3 is also encoded by other nucleotide sequences in the sample. V and J are TRBV6-5 and TRBJ2-3; D is possibly TRBD1 or TRBD2 (5 bases each). The ends were cut back, 2 bases at V and 1 base at J, with 10 bases in the middle. Germline CDR1 is MNHEY and CDR2 is SVGAGI. CDR3 size: 15 residues. The CDR3 sequence: CASSYGGVGTDTQYF. The CDR3 bases are TGTGCCAGCAGTTACGGGGGAGTTGGCACAGATACGCAGTATTTT.

This clone was detected only once. The V gene is TRBV9, the J gene TRBJ2-7, with D possibly matching TRBD1 (6 bases). The CDR3 covers 15 residues. V was clipped by 3 bases and J by 3 bases, with 16 bases between them. Germline V gives CDR1 SGDLS, CDR2 YYNGEE. The CDR3 loop reads CASSASRAGVYEQYF. For the CDR3, the DNA is TGTGCCAGCAGCGCATCTAGGGCAGGGGTCTACGAGCAGTACTTC.

This chain connects TRBV6-1 to TRBJ1-2; 8 bases are shared with TRBD1. The J segment lost 0 bases and the V segment lost 5 bases, leaving 5 bases of the junction unmatched. This CDR3 is built from 15 residues. Looked up from germline, CDR1 is MNHNS and CDR2 is SASEGT. CDR3 amino acids: CASSPDRASNYGYTF. DNA for the CDR3: TGTGCCAGCAGTCCGGACAGGGCATCTAACTATGGCTACACCTTC.

This rearrangement joins TRBV5-1 to TRBJ1-5, with a tentative D call TRBD1 (6 bases). Germline V lookup: CDR1 SGHRS, CDR2 YFSETQ. Trimming cost V 3 bases and J 4 bases, with 11 bases left between them. This CDR3 has 14 residues. CDR3 in DNA: TGCGCCAGCAGCTCCACAGGGATAAATCAGCCCCAGCATTTT. This translates into CASSSTGINQPQHF.

The rearrangement links TRBV4-2 to TRBJ2-2; D ambiguous. The CDR3 has 15 residues. Trimming cost V 1 base and J 0 bases, with 6 bases left between them. Germline CDR1 LGHNA, CDR2 YNFKEQ. CDR3 DNA: TGTGCCAGCAGCCAAGTTGGGGCGAACACCGGGGAGCTGTTTTTT. Translated, it gives CASSQVGANTGELFF.

The V and J genes are TRBV19 and TRBJ1-2; TRBD1 agrees at 12 bases. From germline, CDR1 is LNHDA and CDR2 SQIVND (reference sequence). The CDR3 contains 16 residues. J lost 2 bases, V lost 3 bases, and 4 bases had no gene match. CDR3 nucleotide sequence: TGTGCCAGTAGTATCCCGGGACAGGGGGCGAACTATGGCTACACCTTC. It is translated as CASSIPGQGANYGYTF.